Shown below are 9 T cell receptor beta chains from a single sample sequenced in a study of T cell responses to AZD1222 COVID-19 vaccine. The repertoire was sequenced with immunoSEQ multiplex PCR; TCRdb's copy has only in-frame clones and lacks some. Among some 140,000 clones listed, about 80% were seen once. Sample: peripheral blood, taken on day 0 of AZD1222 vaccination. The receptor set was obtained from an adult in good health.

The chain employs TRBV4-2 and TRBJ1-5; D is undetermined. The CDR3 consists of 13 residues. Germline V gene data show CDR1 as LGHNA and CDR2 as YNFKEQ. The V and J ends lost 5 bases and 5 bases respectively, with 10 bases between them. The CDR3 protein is CASSSSGDQPQHF. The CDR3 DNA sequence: TGTGCCAGCAGCTCTAGTGGGGATCAGCCCCAGCATTTT.

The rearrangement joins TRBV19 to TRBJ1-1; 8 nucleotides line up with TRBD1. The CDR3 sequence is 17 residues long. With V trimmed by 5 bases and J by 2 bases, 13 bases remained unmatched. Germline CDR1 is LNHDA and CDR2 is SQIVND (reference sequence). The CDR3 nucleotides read TGTGCCAGTAGTTTCCCCCTCGGCAGGGGGCCCAACACTGAAGCTTTCTTT. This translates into CASSFPLGRGPNTEAFF.

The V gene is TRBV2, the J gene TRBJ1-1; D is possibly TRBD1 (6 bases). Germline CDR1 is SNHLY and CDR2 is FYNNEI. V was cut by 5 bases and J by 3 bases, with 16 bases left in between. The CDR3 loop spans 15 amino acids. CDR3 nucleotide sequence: TGTGCCAGCAGTAGACAGGACGCGGGGCACACTGAAGCTTTCTTT. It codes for CASSRQDAGHTEAFF.

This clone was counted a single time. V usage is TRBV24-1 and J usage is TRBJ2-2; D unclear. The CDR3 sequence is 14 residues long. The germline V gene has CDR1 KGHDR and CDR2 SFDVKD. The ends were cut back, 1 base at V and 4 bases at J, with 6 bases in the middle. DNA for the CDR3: TGTGCCACCAGTGATTTCTGGGGCACCGGGGAGCTGTTTTTT. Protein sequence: CATSDFWGTGELFF.

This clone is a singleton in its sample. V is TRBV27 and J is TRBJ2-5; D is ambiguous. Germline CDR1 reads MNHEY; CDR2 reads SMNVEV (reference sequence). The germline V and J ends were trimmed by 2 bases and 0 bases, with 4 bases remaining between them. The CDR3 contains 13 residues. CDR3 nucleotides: TGTGCCAGCAGTTTACGGTACCAAGAGACCCAGTACTTC. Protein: CASSLRYQETQYF.

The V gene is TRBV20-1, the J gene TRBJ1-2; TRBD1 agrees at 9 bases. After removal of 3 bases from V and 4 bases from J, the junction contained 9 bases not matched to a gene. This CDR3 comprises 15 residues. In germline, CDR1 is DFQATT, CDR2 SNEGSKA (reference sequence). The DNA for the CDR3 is TGCAGTGCTAGTACCGGGACAGGGTTGAGCTATGGCTACACCTTC. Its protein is CSASTGTGLSYGYTF.

The chain's CDR3 is CASSLDKGAYNSPLHF. CDR3 nucleotide sequence: TGTGCCAGCAGCTTAGACAAGGGAGCCTATAATTCACCCCTCCACTTT. V usage is TRBV13 and J usage is TRBJ1-6; no firm D call. Trimming cost V 1 base and J 2 bases, with 9 bases left between them. Germline values: CDR1 PRHDT, CDR2 FYEKMQ (reference sequence). The CDR3 sequence is 16 residues long.

CDR3 nucleotides: TGCGCCAGCAGCCCTGGGGGGAGCTCCTATAATTCACCCCTCCACTTT. It translates to CASSPGGSSYNSPLHF. This chain links TRBV5-1 with TRBJ1-6, with D maybe TRBD1 (5 bases). Trimming removed 4 bases from V and 0 bases from J, with 11 bases in between. The CDR3 loop spans 16 amino acids. Per germline, CDR1 SGHRS and CDR2 YFSETQ. The full variable domain, rest sourced from reference TRBV5-1 and TRBJ1-6, is KAGVTQTPRYLIKTRGQQVTLSCSPISGHRSVSWYQQTPGQGLQFLFEYFSETQRNKGNFPGRFSGRQFSNSRSEMNVSTLELGDSALYLCASSPGGSSYNSPLHFGNGTRLTVT.

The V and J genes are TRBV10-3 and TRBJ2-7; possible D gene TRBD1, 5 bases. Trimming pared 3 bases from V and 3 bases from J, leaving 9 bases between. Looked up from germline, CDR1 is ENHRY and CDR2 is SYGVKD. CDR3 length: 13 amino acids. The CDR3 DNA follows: TGTGCCATCAGTGATGGGGCAGACTACGAGCAGTACTTC. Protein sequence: CAISDGADYEQYF.